This T cell receptor (beta chain) was sequenced in a study of shared clonotypes between healthy human individuals. Study outcomes and limitations: In this cohort, only blood was sampled, and tissue repertoires likely differ.

Sequencing was performed with immunoSEQ multiplex PCR; in TCRdb, only in-frame clones are kept and a portion is missing. The sample contains about 450,000 clones, around 79% of which appear only once. Concerning this clone itself: Its antigen is currently unknown.

Sequences were obtained from PBMCs. The TCR comes from a woman aged 40-49 years in good health. Some clones in this sample may be carry-over from other donors' samples.

The CDR3 spells CASSPRGLSTGELFF. The CDR3 DNA is TGTGCCAGCAGCCCACGGGGGCTGAGCACCGGGGAGCTGTTTTTT. V is TRBV7-9 and J is TRBJ2-2; either TRBD1 or TRBD2 may supply D (6 bases each). The CDR3 is 15 amino acids. V was clipped by 5 bases and J by 4 bases, with 14 bases between them. Looked up from germline, CDR1 is SEHNR and CDR2 is FQNEAQ (reference sequence).